This T cell receptor (beta chain) was found in a study of graft-versus-host responses after intestinal transplantation. On the study more broadly: All recipients were transplanted with multivisceral, liver-intestinal, or isolated intestinal grafts. Recipients across the board were started on anti-thymocyte globulin induction, then kept on tacrolimus and steroids for two to four years. Study-wide results and caveats: Early post-transplant HvG declines tracked with peak circulating GvH clone levels. Detection of GvH clones occurred in recipient marrow, and some had their first appearance in ileum or blood.

Produced via immunoSEQ multiplex PCR; TCRdb's table is partial and in-frame only. The top ten hold around 1.5% of the sample, which has about 47,000 clones, roughly 95% seen once. This clone was observed once. The antigen is unknown. CDR3 length: 16 amino acids. CDR1 is SGHRS and CDR2 is YFSETQ in the germline V gene. The V end was cut by 0 bases, the J end by 3 bases, with 14 bases between. The receptor's source is a human patient who received an intestinal transplant, so some T cells may come from the graft donor. The J gene is TRBJ2-3, the V gene TRBV5-1; D gene ambiguous. This specimen was PBMCs, taken more than 310 days after intestinal transplant. This CDR3 reads CASSLAQSTPTDTQYF. In nucleotides, the CDR3 is TGCGCCAGCAGCTTGGCCCAATCAACTCCGACAGATACGCAGTATTTT.